Each of the 12 T cell receptor beta chains below was sequenced from the same sample in a study of control samples from healthy donors and cancer patients (dated by TCRdb to 2020 to 2022). Library preparation was by the immunoSEQ multiplex PCR assay. Not all clones reach the TCRdb copy of this immuneACCESS table, which keeps in-frame sequences only. Checked studies attribute under half of the gap to unresolved V genes and leave the rest unexplained. Across this sample there are approximately 100,000 clones, with approximately 90% seen only once. Clones ranked in the top ten supply 7.5% to 10% of the sample. Sequencing input: blood. Source of these receptors: a man younger than 45 in good health.

V and J are TRBV5-1 and TRBJ2-2, with TRBD1 as a possible D gene (5 bases). In germline, CDR1 is SGHRS, CDR2 YFSETQ. Trimming took off 0 bases at V and 2 bases at J, with 8 bases between the two ends. This CDR3 region has 15 residues. DNA for the CDR3: TGCGCCAGCAGCTTGGAGGGGATTAACACCGGGGAGCTGTTTTTT. This sequence encodes CASSLEGINTGELFF. The full variable domain, in which reference TRBV5-1 and TRBJ2-2 provide the parts outside the CDR3, is KAGVTQTPRYLIKTRGQQVTLSCSPISGHRSVSWYQQTPGQGLQFLFEYFSETQRNKGNFPGRFSGRQFSNSRSEMNVSTLELGDSALYLCASSLEGINTGELFFGEGSRLTVL.

The chain joins TRBV5-6 to TRBJ1-6; the D is unclear. Germline loops: CDR1 SGHDT, CDR2 YYEEEE. V was clipped by 6 bases and J by 6 bases, with 16 bases between them. There are 15 residues in the CDR3. The CDR3 DNA follows: TGTGCCAGCACCCCCGGCCCCAATTCTAATTCACCCCTCCACTTT. It specifies CASTPGPNSNSPLHF.

The V gene is TRBV6-5, the J gene TRBJ1-5, with 10 bases identical to TRBD1. The CDR3 has 16 residues. Germline V gene data show CDR1 as MNHEY and CDR2 as SVGAGI. V shed 4 bases and J 6 bases; nucleotides not matched to a gene: 9. Here the CDR3 DNA reads TGTGCCAGCAGTTCTGACAGGGGGCGATCGGGTCAGCCCCAGCATTTT. Translating gives CASSSDRGRSGQPQHF.

This sequence joins TRBV10-3 and TRBJ2-7; 7 nucleotides agree with TRBD2. The CDR3 spans 13 residues. The germline V gene has CDR1 ENHRY and CDR2 SYGVKD. V shed 3 bases, J shed 4 bases, and the junction held 3 bases outside the gene matches. The CDR3, as DNA: TGTGCCATCAGTGATGTGGGGGGGTACGAGCAGTACGTC. Amino acids: CAISDVGGYEQYV.

The chain couples TRBV7-5 to TRBJ2-1; TRBD2 is the table's D call, not checked against the DNA. TRBV7-5 is an annotated pseudogene. The length of the CDR3 is 18 residues. This chain's CDR3 is CVRSLADGAASGGNEQFF. In DNA form, the CDR3 reads TGTGTCAGAAGCTTAGCGGACGGAGCGGCTAGCGGGGGCAATGAGCAGTTCTTC.

This clone showed up just a few times. The V call is TRBV19, the J call TRBJ1-3; D is undetermined. V dropped 6 bases and J dropped 0 bases, with 9 bases sitting between them. Per germline, CDR1 LNHDA and CDR2 SQIVND (reference sequence). The CDR3 is 14 residues long. CDR3 DNA: TGTGCCAGTAGATCGGGTAGCTCTGGAAACACCATATATTTT. Translation: CASRSGSSGNTIYF.

This chain connects TRBV7-8 to TRBJ2-3; D is perhaps TRBD1 or TRBD2 (5 bases each). The CDR3 covers 17 residues. Trimming left V 2 bases short and J 0 bases short, with 15 bases between. Germline assignment: CDR1 SGHVS and CDR2 FQNEAQ. The CDR3 sequence: CASSLHVGGDSTDTQYF. The DNA of the CDR3 is TGTGCCAGCAGCTTACACGTTGGGGGAGATAGCACAGATACGCAGTATTTT. Variable domain in full (rest from reference TRBV7-8 and TRBJ2-3): GAGVSQSPRYKVAKRGQDVALRCDPISGHVSLFWYQQALGQGPEFLTYFQNEAQLDKSGLPSDRFFAERPEGSVSTLKIQRTQQEDSAVYLCASSLHVGGDSTDTQYFGPGTRLTVL.

About this clone: One base away lies a much larger clone, so this may be a sequencing read error. The chain employs TRBV19 and TRBJ1-5; no reliable D call. Germline CDR1 and CDR2: LNHDA and SQIVND (reference sequence). This CDR3 is 13 amino acids long. Trimming took off 3 bases at V and 1 base at J, with 4 bases between the two ends. In DNA form, the CDR3 reads TGTGCCAGTAGTATCCAGAGCAATCAGCCCCAGCATTTT. This gives the protein CASSIQSNQPQHF. The variable domain in full, with the rest retrieved from reference TRBV19 and TRBJ1-5, is DGGITQSPKYLFRKEGQNVTLSCEQNLNHDAMYWYRQDPGQGLRLIYYSQIVNDFQKGDIAEGYSVSREKKESFPLTVTSAQKNPTAFYLCASSIQSNQPQHFGDGTRLSIL.

A few counts support this clone. CDR3 in DNA: TGCGCCAGCAGCCAAGAGAGAGAGTTAGCGGGAGCGGAGACCCAGTACTTC. It codes for CASSQERELAGAETQYF. The V call is TRBV4-1, the J call TRBJ2-5; TRBD2 matches 9 bases. V was clipped by 0 bases and J by 5 bases; unmatched bases: 10. This CDR3 has 17 residues. Germline V gives CDR1 MGHRA, CDR2 YSYEKL.

The V call is TRBV27, the J call TRBJ1-6, with 8 positions matching TRBD1. The CDR3 spans 14 residues. The junction had 6 bases not matched to a gene; V was cut back by 5 bases and J by 9 bases. The V gene's germline CDR1 is MNHEY and CDR2 SMNVEV (reference sequence). This CDR3 is CASSPTGEGSPLHF. As DNA, the CDR3 is TGTGCCAGCAGTCCGACAGGGGAGGGTTCACCCCTCCACTTT.

This clone was seen just once. This chain joins TRBV7-8 and TRBJ1-2; 10 nucleotides match TRBD1. This CDR3 has 13 residues. Germline V lookup: CDR1 SGHVS, CDR2 FQNEAQ. J gave up 7 bases and V 5 bases, and 4 bases lay outside the gene matches. The DNA for the CDR3 is TGTGCCAGCAGCACCGGGACAGGGGTTGGCTACACCTTC. As protein: CASSTGTGVGYTF.

This clone was detected only a few times. V and J are TRBV18 and TRBJ1-2; D gene ambiguous. The CDR3 loop spans 15 amino acids. Germline CDR1 KGHSH, CDR2 LQKENI. V lost 3 bases and J 7 bases, leaving 18 bases between the germline ends. As DNA, the CDR3 is TGTGCCAGCTCACCTCCCGGGCAGCCCCGGGGTGGCTACACCTTC. It yields the protein CASSPPGQPRGGYTF.